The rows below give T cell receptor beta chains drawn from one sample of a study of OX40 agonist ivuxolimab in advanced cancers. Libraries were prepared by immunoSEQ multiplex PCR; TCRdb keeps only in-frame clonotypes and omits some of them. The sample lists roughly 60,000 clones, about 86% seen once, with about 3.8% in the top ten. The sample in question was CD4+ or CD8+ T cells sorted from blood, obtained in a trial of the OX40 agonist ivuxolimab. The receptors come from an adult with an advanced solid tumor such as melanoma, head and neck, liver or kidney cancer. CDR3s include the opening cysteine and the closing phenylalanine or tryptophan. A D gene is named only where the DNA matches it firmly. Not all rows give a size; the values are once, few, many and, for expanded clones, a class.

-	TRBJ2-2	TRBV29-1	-	CSVYLGGVRGELFF	TGCAGCGTTTATCTAGGGGGAGTCCGCGGGGAGCTGTTTTTT
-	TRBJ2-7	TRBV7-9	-	CASSPGKAAYEQYF	TGTGCCAGCAGCCCAGGAAAAGCAGCGTACGAGCAGTACTTC
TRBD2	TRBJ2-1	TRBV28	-	CASSFRLAGVNEQFF	TGTGCCAGCAGTTTTAGGCTAGCGGGGGTCAATGAGCAGTTCTTC
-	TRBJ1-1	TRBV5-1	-	CASSSRVFTEAFF	TGCGCCAGCAGCTCCAGGGTCTTCACTGAAGCTTTCTTT
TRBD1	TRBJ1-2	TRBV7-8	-	CASSRSTGGPYGYTF	TGTGCCAGCAGCCGAAGTACAGGGGGCCCTTATGGCTACACCTTC
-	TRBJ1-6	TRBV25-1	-	CASRGKNSPLHF	TGTGCCTCTCGTGGGAAAAATTCACCCCTCCACTTT
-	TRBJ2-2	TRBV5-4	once	CASSLNRENTGELFF	TGTGCCAGCAGCTTGAACAGGGAGAACACCGGGGAGCTGTTTTTT
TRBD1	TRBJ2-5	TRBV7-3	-	CASSRTGGTQYF	TGTGCCAGCAGCCGGACAGGGGGGACCCAGTACTTC
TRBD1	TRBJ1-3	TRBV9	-	CASSGPGQGARGNTIYF	TGTGCCAGCAGCGGTCCGGGACAGGGGGCGCGTGGAAACACCATATATTTT
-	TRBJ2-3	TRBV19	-	CASSIRQVTDTQYF	TGTGCCAGTAGTATACGACAGGTCACAGATACGCAGTATTTT
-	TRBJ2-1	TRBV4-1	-	CASSQEGRTGRFF	TGCGCCAGCAGCCAAGAAGGACGGACTGGGCGGTTCTTC
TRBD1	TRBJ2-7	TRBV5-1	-	CASSSPGQGIYEQYF	TGCGCCAGCAGCTCGCCGGGACAGGGGATCTACGAGCAGTACTTC
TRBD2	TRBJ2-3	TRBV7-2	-	CASRPAGGGYTDTQYF	TGTGCCAGCAGACCCGCGGGGGGCGGATACACAGATACGCAGTATTTT
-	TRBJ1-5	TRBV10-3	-	CAISGEGNQPQHF	TGTGCCATCAGTGGGGAAGGGAATCAGCCCCAGCATTTT
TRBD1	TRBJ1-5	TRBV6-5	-	CASRETGGDQPQHF	TGTGCCAGCAGGGAGACAGGGGGCGATCAGCCCCAGCATTTT
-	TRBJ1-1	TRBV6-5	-	CASSRTETEAFF	TGTGCCAGCAGCCGAACGGAGACTGAAGCTTTCTTT
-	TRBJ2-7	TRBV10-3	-	CAISEAQKEYEQYF	TGTGCCATCAGTGAGGCTCAAAAGGAATACGAGCAGTACTTC
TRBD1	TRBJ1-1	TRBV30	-	CAWSAGQGGTEAFF	TGTGCCTGGAGTGCCGGACAGGGTGGCACTGAAGCTTTCTTT
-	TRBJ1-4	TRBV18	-	CASSPGGGGGLEKLFF	TGTGCCAGCTCCCCCGGAGGGGGGGGCGGGTTGGAAAAACTGTTTTTT
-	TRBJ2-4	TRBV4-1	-	CASSQAFTADAQNIQYF	TGCGCCAGCAGCCAAGCTTTTACAGCCGACGCCCAAAACATTCAGTACTTC
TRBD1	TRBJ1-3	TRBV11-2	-	CASSLGQVRSGNTIYF	TGTGCCAGCAGCCTTGGACAGGTTCGCTCTGGAAACACCATATATTTT
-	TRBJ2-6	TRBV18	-	CASSEGASGANVLTF	TGTGCCAGCTCGGAGGGAGCCTCTGGGGCCAACGTCCTGACTTTC
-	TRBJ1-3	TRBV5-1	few	CASSPERTGNTIYF	TGCGCCAGCAGCCCGGAAAGGACTGGAAACACCATATATTTT
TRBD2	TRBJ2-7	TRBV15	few	CATSTEKGPRGRNF	TGTGCCACCAGCACTGAAAAGGGCCCCCGCGGGAGGAACTTC
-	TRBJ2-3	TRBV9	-	CASSVGLGGSTDTQYF	TGTGCCAGCAGCGTCGGTCTGGGGGGAAGCACAGATACGCAGTATTTT
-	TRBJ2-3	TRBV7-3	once	CASSLGLSTDTQYF	TGTGCCAGCAGCTTAGGCCTGAGCACAGATACGCAGTATTTT
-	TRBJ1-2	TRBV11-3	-	CASSQGQGYTF	TGTGCCAGCAGCCAGGGACAAGGCTACACCTTC
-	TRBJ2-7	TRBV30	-	CAPAAYEQYF	TGTGCCCCTGCAGCATACGAGCAGTACTTC
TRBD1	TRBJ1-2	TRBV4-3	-	CASSHEPGQGRFNYGYTF	TGCGCCAGCAGCCACGAGCCGGGACAGGGAAGATTTAACTATGGCTACACCTTC
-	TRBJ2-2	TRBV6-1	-	CASSHQGNTGELFF	TGTGCCAGCAGTCACCAGGGAAACACCGGGGAGCTGTTTTTT
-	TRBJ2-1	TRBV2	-	CASSLVEQFF	TGTGCCAGCAGTTTAGTAGAGCAGTTCTTC
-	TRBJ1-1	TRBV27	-	CASSLWGGLDTEAFF	TGTGCCAGCAGTTTATGGGGGGGGCTGGACACTGAAGCTTTCTTT
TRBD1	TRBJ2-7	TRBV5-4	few	CASGQGEQYF	TGTGCCAGCGGACAGGGCGAGCAGTACTTC
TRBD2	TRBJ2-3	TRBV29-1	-	CSLRGTSTEDTQYF	TGCAGCCTCAGGGGGACTAGCACAGAAGATACGCAGTATTTT
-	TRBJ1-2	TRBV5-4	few	CASTQVGIYGYTF	TGTGCCAGCACTCAGGTGGGGATCTATGGCTACACCTTC
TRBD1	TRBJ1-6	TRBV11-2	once	CASSLTGAYNSPLHF	TGTGCCAGCAGCTTGACAGGGGCTTATAATTCACCCCTCCACTTT
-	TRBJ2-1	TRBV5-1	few	CASSRDIGGNSEQFF	TGCGCCAGCAGCCGCGACATTGGGGGAAACAGCGAGCAGTTCTTC
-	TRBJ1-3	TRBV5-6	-	CASSLSSSGNTIYF	TGTGCCAGCAGCTTGAGCAGCTCTGGAAACACCATATATTTT
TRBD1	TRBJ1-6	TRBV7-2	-	CASSLEGQGNSPLHF	TGTGCCAGCAGCTTAGAGGGACAGGGGAATTCACCCCTCCACTTT
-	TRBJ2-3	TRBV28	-	CASRQNPEQYF	TGTGCCAGCAGGCAAAACCCGGAGCAGTATTTT
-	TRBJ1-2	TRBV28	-	CASSPNTIVDGYTF	TGTGCCAGCAGCCCTAATACTATTGTTGATGGCTACACCTTC
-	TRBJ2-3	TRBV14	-	CASSPKGTTQYF	TGTGCCAGCAGCCCTAAGGGGACCACGCAGTATTTT
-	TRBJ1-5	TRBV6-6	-	CASGRPNQPQHF	TGTGCCAGCGGCCGTCCCAATCAGCCCCAGCATTTT
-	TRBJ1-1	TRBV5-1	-	CASSLIQNTEAFF	TGCGCCAGCAGCTTGATACAGAACACTGAAGCTTTCTTT
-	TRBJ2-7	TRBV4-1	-	CASSQGLDEGYEQYF	TGCGCCAGCAGCCAAGGCCTGGACGAGGGTTACGAGCAGTACTTC